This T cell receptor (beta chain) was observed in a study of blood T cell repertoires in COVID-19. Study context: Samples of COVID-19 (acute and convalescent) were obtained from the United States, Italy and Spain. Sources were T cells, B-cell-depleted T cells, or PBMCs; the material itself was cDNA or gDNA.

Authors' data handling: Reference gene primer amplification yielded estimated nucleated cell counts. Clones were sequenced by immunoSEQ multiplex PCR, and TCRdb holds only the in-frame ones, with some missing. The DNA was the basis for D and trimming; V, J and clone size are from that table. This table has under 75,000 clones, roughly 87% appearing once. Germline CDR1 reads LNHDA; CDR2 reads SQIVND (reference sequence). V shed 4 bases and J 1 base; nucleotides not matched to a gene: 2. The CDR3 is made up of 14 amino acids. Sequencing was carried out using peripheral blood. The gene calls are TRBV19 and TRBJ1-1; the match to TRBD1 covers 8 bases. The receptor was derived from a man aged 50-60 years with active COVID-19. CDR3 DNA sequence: TGTGCCAGTAGTACAGGGGGCCGGAACACTGAAGCTTTCTTT. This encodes CASSTGGRNTEAFF.